This is a list of T cell receptor beta chains from one sample in a study of neoadjuvant nivolumab and ipilimumab in lung cancer. Produced via immunoSEQ multiplex PCR; TCRdb's table is partial and in-frame only. The table has 30,000 or so clones, about 92% seen once. The sequencing here drew on peripheral blood, taken after neoadjuvant nivolumab, alone or with ipilimumab, at or shortly before surgery. The receptors originated from an adult with non-small cell lung cancer. The CDR3 runs from the conserved cysteine through the conserved F or W. Fields, in order: V gene, J gene, D gene, clone size, CDR3 protein, CDR3 DNA. A D gene is named only where the DNA matches it firmly. Clone sizes are given selectively: once, few, many, or a class where the clone is expanded.

v_call: TRBV25-1
j_call: TRBJ2-2
d_call: -
clone_size: -
cdr3_aa: CASSGRLSGELFF
cdr3_nt: TGTGCCAGCAGTGGTCGTTTATCCGGGGAGCTGTTTTTT

v_call: TRBV5-1
j_call: TRBJ1-4
d_call: TRBD1
clone_size: -
cdr3_aa: CASSWRGGQGPEKLFF
cdr3_nt: TGCGCCAGCAGCTGGAGGGGTGGACAGGGACCGGAAAAACTGTTTTTT

v_call: TRBV7-9
j_call: TRBJ2-3
d_call: -
clone_size: once
cdr3_aa: CASSLGWFSTDTQYF
cdr3_nt: TGTGCCAGCAGCTTAGGTTGGTTTAGCACAGATACGCAGTATTTT

v_call: TRBV7-9
j_call: TRBJ1-5
d_call: -
clone_size: -
cdr3_aa: CASSLEGSNQPQHF
cdr3_nt: TGTGCCAGCAGCTTAGAAGGGAGCAATCAGCCCCAGCATTTT

v_call: TRBV7-9
j_call: TRBJ2-3
d_call: TRBD2
clone_size: -
cdr3_aa: CASSSGLASTDTQYF
cdr3_nt: TGTGCCAGCAGCTCAGGACTAGCTAGCACAGATACGCAGTATTTT

v_call: TRBV6-5
j_call: TRBJ1-4
d_call: -
clone_size: -
cdr3_aa: CASSYSVLGEKLFF
cdr3_nt: TGTGCCAGCAGTTACTCTGTGTTAGGAGAAAAACTGTTTTTT

v_call: TRBV5-5
j_call: TRBJ2-7
d_call: -
clone_size: once
cdr3_aa: CASSLEGGYEQYF
cdr3_nt: TGTGCCAGCAGCTTGGAAGGGGGATACGAGCAGTACTTC

v_call: TRBV4-1
j_call: TRBJ2-7
d_call: TRBD2
clone_size: once
cdr3_aa: CASSRKGDLGLAGYSYEQYF
cdr3_nt: TGCGCCAGCAGTAGAAAAGGAGACCTGGGACTAGCGGGATATTCCTACGAGCAGTACTTC

v_call: TRBV7-3
j_call: TRBJ2-1
d_call: -
clone_size: -
cdr3_aa: CASSLASYNEQFF
cdr3_nt: TGTGCCAGCAGCTTGGCTAGCTACAATGAGCAGTTCTTC

v_call: TRBV5-6
j_call: TRBJ1-5
d_call: TRBD1
clone_size: once
cdr3_aa: CASSSQGREPQHF
cdr3_nt: TGTGCCAGCAGCTCACAGGGGAGAGAGCCCCAGCATTTT

v_call: TRBV6-5
j_call: TRBJ2-5
d_call: -
clone_size: -
cdr3_aa: CASRSSWRIEETQYF
cdr3_nt: TGTGCCAGCAGGTCCTCCTGGAGAATAGAAGAGACCCAGTACTTC

v_call: TRBV5-5
j_call: TRBJ2-1
d_call: -
clone_size: -
cdr3_aa: CASSLDDFEQFF
cdr3_nt: TGTGCCAGCAGCTTGGACGACTTTGAGCAGTTCTTC

v_call: TRBV6-1
j_call: TRBJ2-5
d_call: TRBD2
clone_size: -
cdr3_aa: CASSVAGASGQETQYF
cdr3_nt: TGTGCCAGCAGTGTGGCGGGGGCTAGCGGGCAAGAGACCCAGTACTTC

v_call: TRBV5-6
j_call: TRBJ1-4
d_call: -
clone_size: -
cdr3_aa: CASSLQGLGTNEKLFF
cdr3_nt: TGTGCCAGCAGCTTGCAGGGGCTTGGGACTAATGAAAAACTGTTTTTT

v_call: TRBV29-1
j_call: TRBJ1-1
d_call: -
clone_size: -
cdr3_aa: CSVVWGAGVTEAFF
cdr3_nt: TGCAGCGTTGTTTGGGGGGCCGGTGTCACTGAAGCTTTCTTT

v_call: TRBV11-1
j_call: TRBJ2-5
d_call: -
clone_size: -
cdr3_aa: CASSLWPRGPNQETQYF
cdr3_nt: TGTGCCAGCAGCCTATGGCCGCGGGGACCGAACCAAGAGACCCAGTACTTC

v_call: TRBV9
j_call: TRBJ1-1
d_call: -
clone_size: -
cdr3_aa: CASSSTWGTEAFF
cdr3_nt: TGTGCCAGCAGCTCGACTTGGGGCACTGAAGCTTTCTTT

v_call: TRBV27
j_call: TRBJ2-7
d_call: -
clone_size: medium-sized
cdr3_aa: CASSPQGGEQYF
cdr3_nt: TGTGCCAGCAGTCCCCAGGGGGGCGAGCAGTACTTC

v_call: TRBV6-5
j_call: TRBJ2-6
d_call: -
clone_size: -
cdr3_aa: CASSYSLNVGANVLTF
cdr3_nt: TGTGCCAGCAGTTACTCGTTAAATGTTGGGGCCAACGTCCTGACTTTC

v_call: TRBV5-1
j_call: TRBJ1-1
d_call: TRBD1
clone_size: -
cdr3_aa: CASSLGDSFEAFF
cdr3_nt: TGCGCCAGCAGCTTGGGGGACAGCTTCGAAGCTTTCTTT

v_call: TRBV2
j_call: TRBJ1-2
d_call: -
clone_size: -
cdr3_aa: CASSEDLVYGYTF
cdr3_nt: TGTGCCAGCAGTGAAGATCTCGTCTATGGCTACACCTTC

v_call: TRBV19
j_call: TRBJ1-1
d_call: -
clone_size: -
cdr3_aa: CASGQSNTEAFF
cdr3_nt: TGTGCCAGTGGGCAGTCGAACACTGAAGCTTTCTTT

v_call: TRBV6-1
j_call: TRBJ2-7
d_call: TRBD1
clone_size: -
cdr3_aa: CASSEPGQGASYEQYF
cdr3_nt: TGTGCCAGCAGTGAACCAGGACAGGGAGCCTCCTACGAGCAGTACTTC

v_call: TRBV5-4
j_call: TRBJ2-3
d_call: -
clone_size: -
cdr3_aa: CASSLGGLAAQDTQYF
cdr3_nt: TGTGCCAGCAGCTTGGGGGGGCTAGCGGCCCAGGATACGCAGTATTTT

v_call: TRBV5-1
j_call: TRBJ2-5
d_call: TRBD2
clone_size: -
cdr3_aa: CASRAGLAGDQETQYF
cdr3_nt: TGCGCCAGCAGGGCGGGACTAGCGGGAGACCAAGAGACCCAGTACTTC

v_call: TRBV7-8
j_call: TRBJ1-4
d_call: -
clone_size: -
cdr3_aa: CASSLEGEVSEKLFF
cdr3_nt: TGTGCCAGCAGCTTAGAAGGGGAGGTGAGTGAAAAACTGTTTTTT

v_call: TRBV6-1
j_call: TRBJ2-1
d_call: -
clone_size: -
cdr3_aa: CASSEEGDPYTNEQFF
cdr3_nt: TGTGCCAGCAGTGAAGAGGGGGATCCCTACACGAATGAGCAGTTCTTC

v_call: TRBV13
j_call: TRBJ1-5
d_call: TRBD1
clone_size: -
cdr3_aa: CASSLRGQGQPQHF
cdr3_nt: TGTGCCAGCAGTCTAAGGGGGCAAGGACAGCCCCAGCATTTT

v_call: TRBV7-9
j_call: TRBJ1-1
d_call: -
clone_size: -
cdr3_aa: CASSLTEAFF
cdr3_nt: TGTGCCAGCAGCTTAACTGAAGCTTTCTTT

v_call: TRBV13
j_call: TRBJ2-7
d_call: -
clone_size: -
cdr3_aa: CASSLASRDGTYEQYF
cdr3_nt: TGTGCCAGCAGCTTAGCAAGTCGAGACGGAACCTACGAGCAGTACTTC